The present TCR beta chain was sequenced within a study of OX40 agonist ivuxolimab in advanced cancers. As for the study in general: Of the participants, about 40% had some prior anti-PD-1, anti-PD-L1 or anti-CTLA-4 therapy, which was allowed.

Data came from immunoSEQ multiplex PCR; TCRdb stores just in-frame clones and leaves some out. The sample carries about 76,000 clones, 85% to 90% recorded once. The source of this sequence is an adult with an advanced solid tumor such as melanoma, head and neck, liver or kidney cancer. The specimen was CD4+ or CD8+ T cells sorted from blood, collected in a trial of the OX40 agonist ivuxolimab.

As DNA, the CDR3 is TGTGCCAGCAGTGAGGGGTTAGGGTACTCCTACGAGCAGTACTTC. Translating it yields CASSEGLGYSYEQYF. This rearrangement joins TRBV2 to TRBJ2-7; D unclear. This CDR3 is built from 15 residues. V was pared by 3 bases and J by 0 bases, with 12 bases between. CDR1 and CDR2 from the germline V gene are SNHLY and FYNNEI.